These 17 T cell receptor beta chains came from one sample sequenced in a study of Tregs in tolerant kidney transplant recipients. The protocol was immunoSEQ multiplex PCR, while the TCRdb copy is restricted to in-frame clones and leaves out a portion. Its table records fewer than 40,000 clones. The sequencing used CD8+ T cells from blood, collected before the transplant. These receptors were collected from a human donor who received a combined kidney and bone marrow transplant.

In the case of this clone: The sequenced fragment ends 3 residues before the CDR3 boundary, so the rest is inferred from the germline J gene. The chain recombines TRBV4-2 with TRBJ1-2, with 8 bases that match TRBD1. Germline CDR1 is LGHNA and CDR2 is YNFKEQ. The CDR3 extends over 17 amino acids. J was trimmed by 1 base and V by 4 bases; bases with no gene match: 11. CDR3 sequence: CASSPSAGGSSNYGYTF. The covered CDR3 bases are TGTGCCAGCAGCCCCTCCGCAGGGGGCTCCAGTAACTATGGC.

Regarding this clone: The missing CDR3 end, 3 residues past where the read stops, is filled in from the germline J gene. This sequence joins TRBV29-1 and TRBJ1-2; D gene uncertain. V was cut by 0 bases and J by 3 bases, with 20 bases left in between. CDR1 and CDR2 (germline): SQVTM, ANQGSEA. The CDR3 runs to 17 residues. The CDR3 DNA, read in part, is TGCAGCGTTGAAGATAGTAGGCAGGAGTCCCCCTACTATGGC. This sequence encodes CSVEDSRQESPYYG. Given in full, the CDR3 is CSVEDSRQESPYYGYTF.

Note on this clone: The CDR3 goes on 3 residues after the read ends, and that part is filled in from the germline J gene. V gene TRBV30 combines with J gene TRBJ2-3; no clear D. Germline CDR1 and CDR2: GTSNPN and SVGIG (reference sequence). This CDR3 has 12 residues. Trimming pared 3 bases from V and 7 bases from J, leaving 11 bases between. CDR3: CAWSPLRNTQYF. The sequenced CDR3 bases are TGTGCCTGGAGCCCCCTAAGAAATACG.

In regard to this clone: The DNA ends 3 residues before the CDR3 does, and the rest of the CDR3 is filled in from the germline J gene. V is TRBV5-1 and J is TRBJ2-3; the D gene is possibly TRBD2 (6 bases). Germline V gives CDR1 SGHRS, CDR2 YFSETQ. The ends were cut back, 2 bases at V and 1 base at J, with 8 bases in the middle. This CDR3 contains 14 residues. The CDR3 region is CASSFIAGTDTQYF. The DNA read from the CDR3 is TGCGCCAGCAGCTTTATAGCGGGCACAGATACG.

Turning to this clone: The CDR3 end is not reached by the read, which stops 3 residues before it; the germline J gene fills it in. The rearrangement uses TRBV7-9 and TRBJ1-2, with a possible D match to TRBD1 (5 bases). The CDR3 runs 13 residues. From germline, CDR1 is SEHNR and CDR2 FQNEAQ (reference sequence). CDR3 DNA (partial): TGTGCCAGCAGCCATGCGGGGGTGGAAGGC. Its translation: CASSHAGVEG. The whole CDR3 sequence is CASSHAGVEGYTF.

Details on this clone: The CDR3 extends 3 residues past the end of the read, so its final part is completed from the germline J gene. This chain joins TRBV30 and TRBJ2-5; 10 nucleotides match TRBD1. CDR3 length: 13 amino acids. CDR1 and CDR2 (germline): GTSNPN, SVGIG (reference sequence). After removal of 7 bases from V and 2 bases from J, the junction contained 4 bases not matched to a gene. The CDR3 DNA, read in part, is TGTGCCTCGGACAGGGGGTGGCAAGAGACC. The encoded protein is CASDRGWQET. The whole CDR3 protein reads CASDRGWQETQYF.

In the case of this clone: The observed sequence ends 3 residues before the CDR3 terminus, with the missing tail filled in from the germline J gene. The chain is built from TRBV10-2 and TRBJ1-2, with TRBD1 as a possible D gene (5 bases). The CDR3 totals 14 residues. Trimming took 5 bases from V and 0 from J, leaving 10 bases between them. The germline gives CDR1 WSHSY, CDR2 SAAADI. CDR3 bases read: TGCGCCAGCAGTCCGACAGATTCTAACTATGGC. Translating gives CASSPTDSNYG. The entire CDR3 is CASSPTDSNYGYTF.

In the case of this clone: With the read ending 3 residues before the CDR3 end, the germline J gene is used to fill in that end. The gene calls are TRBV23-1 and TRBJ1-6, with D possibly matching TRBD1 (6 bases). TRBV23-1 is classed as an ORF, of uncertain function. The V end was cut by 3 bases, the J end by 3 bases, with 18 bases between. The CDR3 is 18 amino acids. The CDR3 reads CASSHSPRGTGYNSPLHF. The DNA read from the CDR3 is TGCGCCAGCAGTCATAGTCCCAGGGGAACCGGCTATAATTCACCC.

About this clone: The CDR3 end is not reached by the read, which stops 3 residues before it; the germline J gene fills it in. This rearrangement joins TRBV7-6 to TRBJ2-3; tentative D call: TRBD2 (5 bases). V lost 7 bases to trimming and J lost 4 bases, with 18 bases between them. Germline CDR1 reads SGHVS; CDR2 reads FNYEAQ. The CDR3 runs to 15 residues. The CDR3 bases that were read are TGTGCCAGCACCCAGTATGGAGCGGCAGCAGATACG. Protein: CASTQYGAAADT. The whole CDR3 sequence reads CASTQYGAAADTQYF.

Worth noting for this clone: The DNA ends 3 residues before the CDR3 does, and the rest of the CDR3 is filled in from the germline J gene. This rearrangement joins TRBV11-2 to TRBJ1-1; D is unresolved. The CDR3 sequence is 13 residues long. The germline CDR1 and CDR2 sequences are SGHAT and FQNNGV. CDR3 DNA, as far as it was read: TGTGCCAGCAGCTTTCACAGAGACGGAGAA. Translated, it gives CASSFHRDGE. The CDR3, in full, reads CASSFHRDGEAFF.

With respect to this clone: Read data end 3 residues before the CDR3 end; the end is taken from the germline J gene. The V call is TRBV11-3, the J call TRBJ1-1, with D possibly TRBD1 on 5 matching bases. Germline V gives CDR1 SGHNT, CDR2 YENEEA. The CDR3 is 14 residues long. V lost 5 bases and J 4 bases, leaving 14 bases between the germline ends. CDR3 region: CASSGGGSGTEAFF. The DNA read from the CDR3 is TGTGCCAGCAGCGGGGGGGGTTCGGGCACTGAA. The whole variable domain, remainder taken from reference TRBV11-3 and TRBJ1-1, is EAGVVQSPRYKIIEKKQPVAFWCNPISGHNTLYWYLQNLGQGPELLIRYENEEAVDDSQLPKDRFSAERLKGVDSTLKIQPAELGDSAVYLCASSGGGSGTEAFFGQGTRLTVV.

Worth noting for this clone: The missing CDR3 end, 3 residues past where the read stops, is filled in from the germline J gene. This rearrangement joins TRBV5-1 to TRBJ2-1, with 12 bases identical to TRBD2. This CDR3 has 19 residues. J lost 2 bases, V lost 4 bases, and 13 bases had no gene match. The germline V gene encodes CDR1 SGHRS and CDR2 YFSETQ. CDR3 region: CASSVTGTSGLNPYNEQFF. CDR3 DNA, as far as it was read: TGCGCCAGCAGCGTAACCGGGACTAGCGGGCTTAATCCCTACAATGAG. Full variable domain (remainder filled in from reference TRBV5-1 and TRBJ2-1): KAGVTQTPRYLIKTRGQQVTLSCSPISGHRSVSWYQQTPGQGLQFLFEYFSETQRNKGNFPGRFSGRQFSNSRSEMNVSTLELGDSALYLCASSVTGTSGLNPYNEQFFGPGTRLTVL.

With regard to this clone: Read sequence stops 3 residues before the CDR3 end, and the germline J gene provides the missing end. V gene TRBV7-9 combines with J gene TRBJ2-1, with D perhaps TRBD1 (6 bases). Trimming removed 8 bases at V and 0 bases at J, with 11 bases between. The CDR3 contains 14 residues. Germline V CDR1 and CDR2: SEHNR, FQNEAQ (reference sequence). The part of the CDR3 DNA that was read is TGTGCCAGCGAGGGGGAGAGCTCCTACAATGAG. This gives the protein CASEGESSYNE. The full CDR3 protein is CASEGESSYNEQFF.

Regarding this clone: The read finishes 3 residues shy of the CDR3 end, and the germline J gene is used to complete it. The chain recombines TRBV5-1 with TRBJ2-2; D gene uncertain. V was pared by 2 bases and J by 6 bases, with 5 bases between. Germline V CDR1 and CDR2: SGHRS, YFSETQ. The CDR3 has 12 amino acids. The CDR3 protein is CASSFPSGELFF. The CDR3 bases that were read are TGCGCCAGCAGCTTTCCATCCGGGGAG.

The DNA read from the CDR3 is TGTGCCAGCAGTGAAACGGAAGGGGAGATGAACACTGAA. Residues: CASSETEGEMNTE. The CDR3 reads in full as CASSETEGEMNTEAFF. The V and J genes are TRBV2 and TRBJ1-1; weak D call: TRBD1 (5 bases). The CDR3 end falls 3 residues outside the read, so it is completed with the germline J gene. Trimming removed 2 bases from V and 0 bases from J, with 13 bases in between. Germline V gene lookup returns CDR1 SNHLY and CDR2 FYNNEI. This CDR3 is 16 amino acids long.

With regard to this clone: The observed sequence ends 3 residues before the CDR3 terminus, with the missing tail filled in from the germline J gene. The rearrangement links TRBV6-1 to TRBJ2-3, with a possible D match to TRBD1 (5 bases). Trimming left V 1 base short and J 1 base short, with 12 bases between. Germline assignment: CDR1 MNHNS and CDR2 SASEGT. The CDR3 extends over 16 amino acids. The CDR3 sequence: CASSEGVTARTDTQYF. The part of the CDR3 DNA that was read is TGTGCCAGCAGTGAAGGGGTGACAGCCCGCACAGATACG.

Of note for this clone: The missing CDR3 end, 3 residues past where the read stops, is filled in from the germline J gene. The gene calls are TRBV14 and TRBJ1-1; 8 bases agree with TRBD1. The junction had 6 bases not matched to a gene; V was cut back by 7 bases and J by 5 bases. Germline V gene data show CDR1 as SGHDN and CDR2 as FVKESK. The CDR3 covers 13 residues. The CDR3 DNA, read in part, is TGTGCCAGCAACGGACAGGGTTATACTGAA. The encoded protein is CASNGQGYTE. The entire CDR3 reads CASNGQGYTEAFF.